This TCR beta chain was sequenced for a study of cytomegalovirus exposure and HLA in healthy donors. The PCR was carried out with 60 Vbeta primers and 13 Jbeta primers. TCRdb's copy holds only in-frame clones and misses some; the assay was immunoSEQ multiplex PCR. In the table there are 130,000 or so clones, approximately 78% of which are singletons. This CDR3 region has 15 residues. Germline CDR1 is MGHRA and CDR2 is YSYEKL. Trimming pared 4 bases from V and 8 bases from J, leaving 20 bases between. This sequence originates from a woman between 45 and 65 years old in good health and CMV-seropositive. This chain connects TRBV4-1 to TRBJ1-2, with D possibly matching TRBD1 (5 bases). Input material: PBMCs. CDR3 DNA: TGCGCCAGCAGCCCGCGGGGGGGTTTGGGACTCGGCTACACCTTC. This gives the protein CASSPRGGLGLGYTF.